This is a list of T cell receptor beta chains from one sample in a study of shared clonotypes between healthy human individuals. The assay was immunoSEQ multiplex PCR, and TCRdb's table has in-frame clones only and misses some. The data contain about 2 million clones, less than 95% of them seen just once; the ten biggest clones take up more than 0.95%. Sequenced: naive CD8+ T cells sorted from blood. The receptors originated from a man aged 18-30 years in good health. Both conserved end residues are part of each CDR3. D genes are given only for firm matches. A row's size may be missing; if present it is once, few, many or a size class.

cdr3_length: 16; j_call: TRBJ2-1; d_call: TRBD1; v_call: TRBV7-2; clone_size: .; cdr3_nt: TGTGCCAGCAGCTTAATCGCAGGGGGATCCTACAATGAGCAGTTCTTC; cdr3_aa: CASSLIAGGSYNEQFF
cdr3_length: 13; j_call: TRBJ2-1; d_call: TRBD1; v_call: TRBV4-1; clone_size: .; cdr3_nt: TGCGCCAGCAGCTCCCGACAGGGAAATGAGCAGTTCTTC; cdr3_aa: CASSSRQGNEQFF
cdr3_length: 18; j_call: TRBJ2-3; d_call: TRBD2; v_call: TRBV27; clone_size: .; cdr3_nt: TGTGCCAGCAGTTTCCCCCCGGGTAGCGGGGGGCCCACAGATACGCAGTATTTT; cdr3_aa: CASSFPPGSGGPTDTQYF
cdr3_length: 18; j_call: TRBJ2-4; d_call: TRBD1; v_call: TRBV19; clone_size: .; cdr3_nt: TGTGCCAGTAGTTTAACCGGGACAGGGGCCCTGGCCAAAAACATTCAGTACTTC; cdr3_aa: CASSLTGTGALAKNIQYF
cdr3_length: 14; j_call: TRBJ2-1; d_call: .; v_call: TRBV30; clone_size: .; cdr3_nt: TGTGCCTGGGGGGGGCCTCTGTTCTACAATGAGCAGTTCTTC; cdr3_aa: CAWGGPLFYNEQFF
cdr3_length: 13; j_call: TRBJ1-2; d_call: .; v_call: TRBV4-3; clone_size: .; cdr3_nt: TGCGCCAGCGGTGGGGCAGATAACTATGGCTACACCTTC; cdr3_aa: CASGGADNYGYTF
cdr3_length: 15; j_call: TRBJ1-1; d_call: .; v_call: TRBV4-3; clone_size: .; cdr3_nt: TGCGCCAGCAGCCAAGACACAGGGCCGAACACTGAAGCTTTCTTT; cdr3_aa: CASSQDTGPNTEAFF
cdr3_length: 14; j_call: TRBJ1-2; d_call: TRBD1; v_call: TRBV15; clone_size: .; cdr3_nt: TGTGCCACCAGCGGGGACAGGGCGAGGTATGGCTACACCTTC; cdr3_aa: CATSGDRARYGYTF
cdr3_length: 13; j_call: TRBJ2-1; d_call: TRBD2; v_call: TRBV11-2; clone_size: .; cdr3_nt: TGTGCCAGCAGGGAAGGACTAGCAGCCCTTCAGTTCTTC; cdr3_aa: CASREGLAALQFF
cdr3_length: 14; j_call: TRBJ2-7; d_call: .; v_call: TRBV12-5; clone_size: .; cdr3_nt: TGTGCTAGTGCCCTGGACACGACTATCTACGAGCAGTACTTC; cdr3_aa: CASALDTTIYEQYF
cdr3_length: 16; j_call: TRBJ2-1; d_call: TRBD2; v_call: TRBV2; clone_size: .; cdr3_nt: TGTGCCAGCGGTGTCACTAGCGGGGGGCCCTACAATGAGCAGTTCTTC; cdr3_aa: CASGVTSGGPYNEQFF
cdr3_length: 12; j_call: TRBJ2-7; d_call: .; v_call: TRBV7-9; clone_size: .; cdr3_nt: TGTGCCAGCAGCTGGGGGCTTGGGGAGCAGTACTTC; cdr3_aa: CASSWGLGEQYF
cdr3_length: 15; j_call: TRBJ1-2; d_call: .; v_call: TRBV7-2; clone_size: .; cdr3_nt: TGTGCCAGCCCCTGGGGGTCAGGGAGGAACTATGGCTACACCTTC; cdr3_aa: CASPWGSGRNYGYTF
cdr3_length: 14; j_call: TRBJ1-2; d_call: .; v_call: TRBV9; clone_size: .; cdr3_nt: TGTGCCAGCAGCACCCCAGAGGGGGTCTATGGCTACACCTTC; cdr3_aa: CASSTPEGVYGYTF
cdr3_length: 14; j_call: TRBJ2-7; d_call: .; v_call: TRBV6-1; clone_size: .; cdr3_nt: TGTGCCAGCAGTGAAGCGTTCAGGTTCTACGAGCAGTACTTC; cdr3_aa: CASSEAFRFYEQYF
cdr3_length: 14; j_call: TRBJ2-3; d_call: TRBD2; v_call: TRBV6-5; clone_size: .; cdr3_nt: TGTGCCAGCAGTTCTAGCGGGGAGGGGAATACGCAGTATTTT; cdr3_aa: CASSSSGEGNTQYF
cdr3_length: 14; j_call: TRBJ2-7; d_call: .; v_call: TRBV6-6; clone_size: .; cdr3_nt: TGTGCCAGCAGTTACTCCTTATCGAGCTACGAGCAGTACTTC; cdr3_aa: CASSYSLSSYEQYF
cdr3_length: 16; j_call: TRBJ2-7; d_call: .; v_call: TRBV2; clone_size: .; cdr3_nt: TGTGCTTTAGATACGGAGAGGGACCGAATTTCCTACGAGCAGTACTTC; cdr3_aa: CALDTERDRISYEQYF
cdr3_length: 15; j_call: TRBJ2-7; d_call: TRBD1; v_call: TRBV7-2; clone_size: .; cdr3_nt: TGTGCCAGCAGCTTAGACTACAGGGGTAACAACGAGCAGTACTTC; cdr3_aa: CASSLDYRGNNEQYF
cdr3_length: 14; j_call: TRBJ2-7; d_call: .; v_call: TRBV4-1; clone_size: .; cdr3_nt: TGCGCCAGCAGCCAGGCCGGGAACTTCTACGAGCAGTACTTC; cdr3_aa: CASSQAGNFYEQYF
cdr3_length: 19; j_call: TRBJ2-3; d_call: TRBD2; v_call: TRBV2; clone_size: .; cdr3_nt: TGTGCCAGCAGTGTCGAGGTACTAGCGGAGTACCCTAGCACAGATACGCAGTATTTT; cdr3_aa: CASSVEVLAEYPSTDTQYF
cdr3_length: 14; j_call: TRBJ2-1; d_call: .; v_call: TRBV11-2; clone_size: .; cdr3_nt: TGTGCCAGCAGCTTAGATCTAGACCCACGTGAGCAGTTCTTC; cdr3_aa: CASSLDLDPREQFF
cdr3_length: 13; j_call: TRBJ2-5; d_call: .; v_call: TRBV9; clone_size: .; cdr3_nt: TGTGCCAGCAGCGTAGTAGGCGAGGGGCCCCAGTACTTC; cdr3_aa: CASSVVGEGPQYF
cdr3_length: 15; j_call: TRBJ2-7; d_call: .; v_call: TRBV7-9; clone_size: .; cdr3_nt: TGTGCCAGCAGCCCGGACCCCCAGGGGATCTACGAGCAGTACTTC; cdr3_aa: CASSPDPQGIYEQYF
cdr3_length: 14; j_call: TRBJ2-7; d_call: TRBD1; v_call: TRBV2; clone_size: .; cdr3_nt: TGTGCCAGCAGTTCCGGGACAGGCACCTACGAGCAGTACTTC; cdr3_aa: CASSSGTGTYEQYF
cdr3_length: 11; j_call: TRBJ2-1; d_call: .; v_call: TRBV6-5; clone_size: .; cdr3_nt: TGTGCCAGCGAGGGGGGCGGGGAGCAGTTCTTC; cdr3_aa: CASEGGGEQFF
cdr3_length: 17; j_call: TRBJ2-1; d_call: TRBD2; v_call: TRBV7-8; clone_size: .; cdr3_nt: TGTGCCAGCAGCTTTCGAGCGGGAAACGGTGTCGGGAATGAGCAGTTCTTC; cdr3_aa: CASSFRAGNGVGNEQFF
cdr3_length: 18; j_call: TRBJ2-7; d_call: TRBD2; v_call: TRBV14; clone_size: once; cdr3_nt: TGTGCCAGCAGCCCATTCGGGGGACTAGCGGGCCTGGACTACGAGCAGTACTTC; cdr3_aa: CASSPFGGLAGLDYEQYF
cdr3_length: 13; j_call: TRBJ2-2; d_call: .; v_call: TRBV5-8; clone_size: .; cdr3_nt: TGTGCCAGCAGCTGGGGTGACACCGGGGAGCTGTTTTTT; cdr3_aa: CASSWGDTGELFF
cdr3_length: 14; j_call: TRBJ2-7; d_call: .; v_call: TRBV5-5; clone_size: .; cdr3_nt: TGTGCCAGCAGCTTGTACAGGTTCTCCTACGAGCAGTACTTC; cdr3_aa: CASSLYRFSYEQYF
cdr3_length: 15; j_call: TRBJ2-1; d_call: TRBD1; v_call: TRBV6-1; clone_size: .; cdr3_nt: TGTGCCAGCAGTGTCGACAGGGGGCCCTACAATGAGCAGTTCTTC; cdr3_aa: CASSVDRGPYNEQFF
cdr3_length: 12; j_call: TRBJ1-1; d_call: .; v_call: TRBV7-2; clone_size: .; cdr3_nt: TGTGCCAGCAGCTTCACCGAGACTGAAGCTTTCTTT; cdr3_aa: CASSFTETEAFF
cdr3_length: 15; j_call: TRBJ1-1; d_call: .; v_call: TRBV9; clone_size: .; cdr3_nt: TGTGCCAGCAGCGCGATCTCGGGGTGGAACACTGAAGCTTTCTTT; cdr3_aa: CASSAISGWNTEAFF
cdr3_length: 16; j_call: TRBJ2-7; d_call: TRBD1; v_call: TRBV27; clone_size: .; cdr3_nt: TGTGCCAGCAGTTATCTTCAAGGACAGGGGGCGAGGGAGCAGTACTTC; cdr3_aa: CASSYLQGQGAREQYF
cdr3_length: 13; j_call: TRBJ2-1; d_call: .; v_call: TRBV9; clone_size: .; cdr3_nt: TGTGCCACCTCAACAAGTTCCTACAATGAGCAGTTCTTC; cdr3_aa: CATSTSSYNEQFF
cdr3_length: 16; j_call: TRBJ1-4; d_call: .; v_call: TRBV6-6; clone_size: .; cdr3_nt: TGTGCCAGCACCCGTGGGGGGCATATAACTAATGAAAAACTGTTTTTT; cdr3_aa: CASTRGGHITNEKLFF
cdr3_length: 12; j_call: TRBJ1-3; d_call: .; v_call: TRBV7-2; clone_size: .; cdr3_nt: TGTGCCAGCAGCAGAACGGGAAACACCATATATTTT; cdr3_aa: CASSRTGNTIYF
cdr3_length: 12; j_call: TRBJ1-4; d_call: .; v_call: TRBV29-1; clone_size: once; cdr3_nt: TGCAGCGTTGGGGCGTATAATGAAAAACTGTTTTTT; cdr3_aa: CSVGAYNEKLFF
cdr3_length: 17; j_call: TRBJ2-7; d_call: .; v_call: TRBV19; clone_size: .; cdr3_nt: TGTGCCAGTAGTATAGCGAGTGGCGGGGACTTCTCCTACGAGCAGTACTTC; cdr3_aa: CASSIASGGDFSYEQYF
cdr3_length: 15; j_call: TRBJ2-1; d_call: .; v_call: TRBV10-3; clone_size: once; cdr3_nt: TGTGCCATCAGTGAGCCGTCGGGGATCTACAATGAGCAGTTCTTC; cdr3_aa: CAISEPSGIYNEQFF
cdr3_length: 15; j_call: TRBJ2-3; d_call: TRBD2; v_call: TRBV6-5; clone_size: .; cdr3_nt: TGTGCCAGCAGTTACTCGCTAGCGGGAGCTGATACGCAGTATTTT; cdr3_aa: CASSYSLAGADTQYF
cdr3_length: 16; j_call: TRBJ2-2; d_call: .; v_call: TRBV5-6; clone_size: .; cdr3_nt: TGTGCCAGCAGCTTGGTCGACAGATCGAACACCGGGGAGCTGTTTTTT; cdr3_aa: CASSLVDRSNTGELFF
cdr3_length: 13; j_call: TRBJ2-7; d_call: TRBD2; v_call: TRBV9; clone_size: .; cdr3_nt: TGTGCCAGCAGTCGGGGACTAGAGATCGAGCAGTACTTC; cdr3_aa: CASSRGLEIEQYF
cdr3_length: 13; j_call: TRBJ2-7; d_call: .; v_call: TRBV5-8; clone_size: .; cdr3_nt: TGTGCCAGCAGCTTCGTACAGATCTACGAGCAGTACTTC; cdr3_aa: CASSFVQIYEQYF
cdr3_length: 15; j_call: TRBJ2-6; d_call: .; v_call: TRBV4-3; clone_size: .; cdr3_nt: TGCGCCAGCAGCCCCGTTTTATCTGGGGCCAACGTCCTGACTTTC; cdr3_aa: CASSPVLSGANVLTF
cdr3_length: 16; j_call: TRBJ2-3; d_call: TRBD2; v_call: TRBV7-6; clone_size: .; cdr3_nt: TGTGCCAGCAGCTCCCCGGCTAGCGGCGAGGGGGATACGCAGTATTTT; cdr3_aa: CASSSPASGEGDTQYF
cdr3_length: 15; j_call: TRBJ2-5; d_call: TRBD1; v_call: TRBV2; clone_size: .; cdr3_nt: TGTGCCAGCAGTGATGTGACAGGGATTGGAGAGACCCAGTACTTC; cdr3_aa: CASSDVTGIGETQYF
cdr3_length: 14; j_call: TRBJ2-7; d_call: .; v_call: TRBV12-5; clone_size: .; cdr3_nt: TGTGCTAGTGGTTTGTGGGGCGGATCCTACGAGCAGTACTTC; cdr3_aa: CASGLWGGSYEQYF
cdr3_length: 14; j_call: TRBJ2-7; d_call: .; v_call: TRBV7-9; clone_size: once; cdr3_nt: TGTGCCAGCAGCCCGAGAACGATACCCTACGAGCAGTACTTC; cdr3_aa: CASSPRTIPYEQYF